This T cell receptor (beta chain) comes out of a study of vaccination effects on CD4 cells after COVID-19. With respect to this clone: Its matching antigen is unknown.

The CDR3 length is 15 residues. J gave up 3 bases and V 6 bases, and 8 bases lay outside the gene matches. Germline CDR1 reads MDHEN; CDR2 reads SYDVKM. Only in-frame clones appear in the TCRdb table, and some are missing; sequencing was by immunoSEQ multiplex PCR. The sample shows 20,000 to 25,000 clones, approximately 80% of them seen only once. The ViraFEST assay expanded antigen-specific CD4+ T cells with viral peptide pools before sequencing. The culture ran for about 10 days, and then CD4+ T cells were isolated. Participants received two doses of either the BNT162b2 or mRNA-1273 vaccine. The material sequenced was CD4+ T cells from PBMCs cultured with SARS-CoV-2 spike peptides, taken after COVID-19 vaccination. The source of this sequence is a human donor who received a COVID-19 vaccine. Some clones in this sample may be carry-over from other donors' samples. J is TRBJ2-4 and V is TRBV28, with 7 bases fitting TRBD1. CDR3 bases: TGTGCCAGCAGCCCCGACAGGGATGGCAAAAACATTCAGTACTTC. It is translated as CASSPDRDGKNIQYF. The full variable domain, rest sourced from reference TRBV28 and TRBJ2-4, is DVKVTQSSRYLVKRTGEKVFLECVQDMDHENMFWYRQDPGLGLRLIYFSYDVKMKEKGDIPEGYSVSREKKERFSLILESASTNQTSMYLCASSPDRDGKNIQYFGAGTRLSVL.